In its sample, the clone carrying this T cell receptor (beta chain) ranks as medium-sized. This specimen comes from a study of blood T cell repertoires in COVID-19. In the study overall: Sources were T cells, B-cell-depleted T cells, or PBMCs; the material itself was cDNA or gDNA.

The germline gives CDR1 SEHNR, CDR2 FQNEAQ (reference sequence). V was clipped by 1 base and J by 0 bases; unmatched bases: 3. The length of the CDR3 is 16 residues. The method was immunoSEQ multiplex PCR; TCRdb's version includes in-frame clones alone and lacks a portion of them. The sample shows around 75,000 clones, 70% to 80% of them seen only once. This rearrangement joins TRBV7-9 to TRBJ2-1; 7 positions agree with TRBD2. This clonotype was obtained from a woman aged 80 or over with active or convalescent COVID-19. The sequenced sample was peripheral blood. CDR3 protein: CASSLGWEGSYNEQFF. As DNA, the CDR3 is TGTGCCAGCAGCTTAGGTTGGGAGGGCTCCTACAATGAGCAGTTCTTC.